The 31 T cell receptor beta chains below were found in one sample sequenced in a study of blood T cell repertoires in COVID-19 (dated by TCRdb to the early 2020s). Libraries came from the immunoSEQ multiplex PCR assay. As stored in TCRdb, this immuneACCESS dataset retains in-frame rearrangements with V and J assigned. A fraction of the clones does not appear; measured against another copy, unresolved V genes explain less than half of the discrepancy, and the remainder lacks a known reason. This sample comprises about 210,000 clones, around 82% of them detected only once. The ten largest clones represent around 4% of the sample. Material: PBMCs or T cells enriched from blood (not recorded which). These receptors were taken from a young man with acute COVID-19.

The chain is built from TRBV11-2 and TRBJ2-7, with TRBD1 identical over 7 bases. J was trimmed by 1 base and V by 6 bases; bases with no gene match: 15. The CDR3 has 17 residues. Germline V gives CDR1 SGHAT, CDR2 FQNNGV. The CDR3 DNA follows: TGTGCCAGCAGTCAGGGGGTAGTTGGGGGAAGGTCCTACGAGCAGTACTTC. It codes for CASSQGVVGGRSYEQYF.

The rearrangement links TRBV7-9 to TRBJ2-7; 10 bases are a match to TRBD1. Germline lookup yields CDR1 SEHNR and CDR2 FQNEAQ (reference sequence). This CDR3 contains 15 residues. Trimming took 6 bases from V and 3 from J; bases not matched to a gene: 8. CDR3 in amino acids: CASSSGGTGVYEQYF. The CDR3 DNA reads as TGTGCCAGCAGTTCCGGGGGGACAGGGGTCTACGAGCAGTACTTC.

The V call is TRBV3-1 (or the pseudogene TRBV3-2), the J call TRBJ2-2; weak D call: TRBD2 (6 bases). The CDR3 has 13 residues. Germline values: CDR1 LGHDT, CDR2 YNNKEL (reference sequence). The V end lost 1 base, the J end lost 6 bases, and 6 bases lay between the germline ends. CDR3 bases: TGTGCCAGCAGCCAAGCTAGCGCCGGGGAGCTGTTTTTT. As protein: CASSQASAGELFF.

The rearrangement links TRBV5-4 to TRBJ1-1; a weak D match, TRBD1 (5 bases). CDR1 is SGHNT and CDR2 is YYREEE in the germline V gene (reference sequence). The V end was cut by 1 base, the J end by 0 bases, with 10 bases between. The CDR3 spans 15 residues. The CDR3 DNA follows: TGTGCCAGCAGCTTGACAGGCACCCTGAACACTGAAGCTTTCTTT. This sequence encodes CASSLTGTLNTEAFF. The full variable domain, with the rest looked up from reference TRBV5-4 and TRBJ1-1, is ETGVTQSPTHLIKTRGQQVTLRCSSQSGHNTVSWYQQALGQGPQFIFQYYREEENGRGNFPPRFSGLQFPNYSSELNVNALELDDSALYLCASSLTGTLNTEAFFGQGTRLTVV.

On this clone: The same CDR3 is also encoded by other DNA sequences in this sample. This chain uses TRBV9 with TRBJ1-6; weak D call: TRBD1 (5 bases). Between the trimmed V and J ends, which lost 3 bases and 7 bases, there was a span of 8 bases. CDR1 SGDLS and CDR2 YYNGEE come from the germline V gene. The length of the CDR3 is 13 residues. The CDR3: CASSGGENSPLHF. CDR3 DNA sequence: TGTGCCAGCAGCGGGGGGGAGAATTCACCCCTCCACTTT. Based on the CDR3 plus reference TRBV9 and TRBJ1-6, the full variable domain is DSGVTQTPKHLITATGQRVTLRCSPRSGDLSVYWYQQSLDQGLQFLIQYYNGEERAKGNILERFSAQQFPDLHSELNLSSLELGDSALYFCASSGGENSPLHFGNGTRLTVT.

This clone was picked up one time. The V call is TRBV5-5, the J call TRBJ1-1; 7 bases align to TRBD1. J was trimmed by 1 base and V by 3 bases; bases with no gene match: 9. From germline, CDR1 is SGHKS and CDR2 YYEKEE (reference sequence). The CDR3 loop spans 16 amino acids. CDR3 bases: TGTGCCAGCAGCTCCAGACAGGGTGTGAAGAACACTGAAGCTTTCTTT. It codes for CASSSRQGVKNTEAFF.

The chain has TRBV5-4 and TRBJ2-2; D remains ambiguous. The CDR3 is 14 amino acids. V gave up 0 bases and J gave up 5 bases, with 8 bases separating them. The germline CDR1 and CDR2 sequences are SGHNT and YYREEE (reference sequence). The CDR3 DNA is TGTGCCAGCAGCTTGGGGGTAGCAACCGGGGAGCTGTTTTTT. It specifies CASSLGVATGELFF.

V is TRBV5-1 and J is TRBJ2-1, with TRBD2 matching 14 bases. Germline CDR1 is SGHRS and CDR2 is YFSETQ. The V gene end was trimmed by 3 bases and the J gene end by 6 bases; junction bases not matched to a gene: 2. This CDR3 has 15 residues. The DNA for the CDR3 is TGCGCCAGCAGCTGGGGACTAGCGGGGGTCAATGAGCAGTTCTTC. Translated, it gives CASSWGLAGVNEQFF.

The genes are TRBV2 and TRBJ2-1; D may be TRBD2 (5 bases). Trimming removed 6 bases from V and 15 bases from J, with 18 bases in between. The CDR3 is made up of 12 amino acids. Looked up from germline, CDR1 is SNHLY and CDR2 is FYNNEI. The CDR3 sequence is CASRDLWEFGFF. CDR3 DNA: TGTGCCAGCAGGGACCTTTGGGAGTTTGGGTTCTTC.

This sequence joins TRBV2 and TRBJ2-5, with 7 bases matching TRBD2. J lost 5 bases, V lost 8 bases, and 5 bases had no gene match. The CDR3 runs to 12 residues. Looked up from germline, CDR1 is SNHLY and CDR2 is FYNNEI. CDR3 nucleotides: TGTGCCAGCTCGGGGGGAGGGGAGACCCAGTACTTC. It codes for CASSGGGETQYF. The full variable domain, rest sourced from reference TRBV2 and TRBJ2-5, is EPEVTQTPSHQVTQMGQEVILRCVPISNHLYFYWYRQILGQKVEFLVSFYNNEISEKSEIFDDQFSVERPDGSNFTLKIRSTKLEDSAMYFCASSGGGETQYFGPGTRLLVL.

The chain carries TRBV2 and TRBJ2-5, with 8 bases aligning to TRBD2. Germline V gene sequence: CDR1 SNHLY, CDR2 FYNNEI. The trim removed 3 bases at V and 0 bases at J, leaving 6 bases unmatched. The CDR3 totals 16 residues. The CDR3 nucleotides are TGTGCCAGCAGTGACCCCCGGGGGGGGTACCAAGAGACCCAGTACTTC. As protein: CASSDPRGGYQETQYF.

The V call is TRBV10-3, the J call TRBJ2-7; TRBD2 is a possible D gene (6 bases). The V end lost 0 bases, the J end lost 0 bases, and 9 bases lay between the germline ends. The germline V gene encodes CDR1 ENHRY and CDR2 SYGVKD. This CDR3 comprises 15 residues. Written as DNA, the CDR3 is TGTGCCATCAGTGAGTCGGACGGGAGCTCCTACGAGCAGTACTTC. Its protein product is CAISESDGSSYEQYF.

The CDR3 is CSASTLAGAYEQYF. CDR3 nucleotides: TGCAGTGCTAGTACTCTAGCGGGGGCCTACGAGCAGTACTTC. The V and J genes are TRBV20-1 and TRBJ2-7; 10 positions agree with TRBD2. The CDR3 runs to 14 residues. The junction had 4 bases not matched to a gene; V was cut back by 3 bases and J by 2 bases. Germline values: CDR1 DFQATT, CDR2 SNEGSKA (reference sequence).

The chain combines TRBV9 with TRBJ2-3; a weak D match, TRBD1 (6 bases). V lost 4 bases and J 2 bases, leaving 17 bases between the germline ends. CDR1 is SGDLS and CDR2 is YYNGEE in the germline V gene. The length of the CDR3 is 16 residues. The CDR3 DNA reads TGTGCCAGCAGCCATTCCCCAAGGGGGTCCACAGATACGCAGTATTTT. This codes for CASSHSPRGSTDTQYF.

CDR3 sequence reads: CASSRLFHEQYF. CDR3 nucleotide sequence: TGCGCCAGTTCCAGGCTCTTCCACGAGCAGTACTTC. This chain joins TRBV10-2 and TRBJ2-7; D gene ambiguous. Between the trimmed V and J ends, which lost 9 bases and 5 bases, there was a span of 14 bases. Germline V gives CDR1 WSHSY, CDR2 SAAADI. This CDR3 has 12 amino acids.

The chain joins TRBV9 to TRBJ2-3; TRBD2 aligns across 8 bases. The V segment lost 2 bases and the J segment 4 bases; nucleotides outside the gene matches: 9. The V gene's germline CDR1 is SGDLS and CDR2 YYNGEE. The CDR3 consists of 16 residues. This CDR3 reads CASSVANWRGADTQYF. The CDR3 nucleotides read TGTGCCAGCAGCGTCGCTAATTGGCGGGGGGCAGATACGCAGTATTTT.

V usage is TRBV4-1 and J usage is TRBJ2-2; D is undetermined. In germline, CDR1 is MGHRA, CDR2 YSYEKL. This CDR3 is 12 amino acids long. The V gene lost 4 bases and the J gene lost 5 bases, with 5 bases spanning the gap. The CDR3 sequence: CASSPRTGELFF. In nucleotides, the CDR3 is TGCGCCAGCAGCCCCCGGACCGGGGAGCTGTTTTTT.

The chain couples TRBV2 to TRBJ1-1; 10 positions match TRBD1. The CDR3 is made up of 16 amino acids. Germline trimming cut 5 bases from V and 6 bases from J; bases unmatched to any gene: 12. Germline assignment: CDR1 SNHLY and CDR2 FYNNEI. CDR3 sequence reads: CASSPGQGQGSAEAFF. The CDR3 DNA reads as TGTGCCAGCAGTCCGGGACAGGGGCAAGGTTCGGCTGAAGCTTTCTTT. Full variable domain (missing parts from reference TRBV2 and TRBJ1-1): EPEVTQTPSHQVTQMGQEVILRCVPISNHLYFYWYRQILGQKVEFLVSFYNNEISEKSEIFDDQFSVERPDGSNFTLKIRSTKLEDSAMYFCASSPGQGQGSAEAFFGQGTRLTVV.

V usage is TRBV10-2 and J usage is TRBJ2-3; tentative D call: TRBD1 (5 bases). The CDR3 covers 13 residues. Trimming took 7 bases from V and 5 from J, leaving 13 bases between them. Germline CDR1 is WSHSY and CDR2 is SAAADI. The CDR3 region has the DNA TGCGCCAGCACCAGGGCGCAACAAGATACGCAGTATTTT. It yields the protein CASTRAQQDTQYF.

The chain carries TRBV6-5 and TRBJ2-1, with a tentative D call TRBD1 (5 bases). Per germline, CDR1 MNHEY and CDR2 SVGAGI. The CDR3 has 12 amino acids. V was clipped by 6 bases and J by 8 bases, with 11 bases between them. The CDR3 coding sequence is TGTGCCAGCAGAACCCAGGGCCATGAGCAGTTCTTC. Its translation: CASRTQGHEQFF.

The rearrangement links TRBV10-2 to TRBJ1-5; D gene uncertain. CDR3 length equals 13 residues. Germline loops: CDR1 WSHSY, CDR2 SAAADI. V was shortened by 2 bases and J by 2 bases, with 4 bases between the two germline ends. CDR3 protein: CASSEEGNQPQHF. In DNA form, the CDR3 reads TGCGCCAGCAGTGAGGAGGGCAATCAGCCCCAGCATTTT.

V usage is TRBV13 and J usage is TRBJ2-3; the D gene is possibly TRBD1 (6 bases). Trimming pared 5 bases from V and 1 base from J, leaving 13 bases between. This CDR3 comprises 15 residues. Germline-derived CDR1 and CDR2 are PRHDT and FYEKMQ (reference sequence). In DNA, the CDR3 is TGTGCCAGCAGCCCGAGGGGGTTGGGCACAGATACGCAGTATTTT. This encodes CASSPRGLGTDTQYF.

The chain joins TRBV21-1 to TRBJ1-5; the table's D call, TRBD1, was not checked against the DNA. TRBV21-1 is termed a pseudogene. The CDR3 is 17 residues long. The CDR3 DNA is TGTGCCAGCAGCAAAGGAAACAGGGGTAAGGGCAATCAGCCCCAGCATTTT. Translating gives CASSKGNRGKGNQPQHF.

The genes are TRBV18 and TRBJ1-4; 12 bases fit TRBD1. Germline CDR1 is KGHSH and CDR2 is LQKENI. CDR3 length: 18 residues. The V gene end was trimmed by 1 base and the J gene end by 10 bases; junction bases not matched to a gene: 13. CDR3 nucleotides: TGTGCCAGCTCACCACAGGCTACGTCAGGGACAGGGGGCGGAAAACTGTTTTTT. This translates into CASSPQATSGTGGGKLFF. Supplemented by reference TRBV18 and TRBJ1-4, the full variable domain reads NAGVMQNPRHLVRRRGQEARLRCSPMKGHSHVYWYRQLPEEGLKFMVYLQKENIIDESGMPKERFSAEFPKEGPSILRIQQVVRGDSAAYFCASSPQATSGTGGGKLFFGSGTQLSVL.

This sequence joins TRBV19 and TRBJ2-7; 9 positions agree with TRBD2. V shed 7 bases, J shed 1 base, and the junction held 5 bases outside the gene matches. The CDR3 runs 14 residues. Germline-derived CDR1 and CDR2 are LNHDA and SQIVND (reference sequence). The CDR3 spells CASTPGLASYEQYF. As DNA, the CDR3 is TGTGCCAGTACTCCCGGACTAGCGTCCTACGAGCAGTACTTC.

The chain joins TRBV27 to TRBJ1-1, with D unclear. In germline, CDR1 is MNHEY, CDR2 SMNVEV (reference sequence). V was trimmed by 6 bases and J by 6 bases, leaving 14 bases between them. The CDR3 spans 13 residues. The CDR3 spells CASSLTRVAEAFF. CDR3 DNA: TGTGCCAGCAGCCTTACACGGGTGGCTGAAGCTTTCTTT.

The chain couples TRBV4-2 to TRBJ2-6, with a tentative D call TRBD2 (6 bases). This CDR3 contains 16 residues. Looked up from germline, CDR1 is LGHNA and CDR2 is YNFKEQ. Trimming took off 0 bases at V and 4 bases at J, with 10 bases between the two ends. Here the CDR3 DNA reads TGTGCCAGCAGCCAAGAAACGGGGGTCGGGGCCAACGTCCTGACTTTC. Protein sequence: CASSQETGVGANVLTF.

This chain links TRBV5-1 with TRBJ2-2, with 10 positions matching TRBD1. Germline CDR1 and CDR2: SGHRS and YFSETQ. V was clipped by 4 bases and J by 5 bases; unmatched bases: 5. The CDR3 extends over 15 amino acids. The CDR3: CASSPADRGTGELFF. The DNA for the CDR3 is TGCGCCAGCAGCCCGGCGGACAGGGGGACCGGGGAGCTGTTTTTT.

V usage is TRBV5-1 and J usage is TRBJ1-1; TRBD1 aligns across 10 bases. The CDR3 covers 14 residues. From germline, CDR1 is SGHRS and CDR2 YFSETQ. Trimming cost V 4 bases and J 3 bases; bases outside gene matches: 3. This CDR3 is CASSGGTGDTEAFF. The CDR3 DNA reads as TGCGCCAGCAGCGGGGGGACAGGGGACACTGAAGCTTTCTTT.

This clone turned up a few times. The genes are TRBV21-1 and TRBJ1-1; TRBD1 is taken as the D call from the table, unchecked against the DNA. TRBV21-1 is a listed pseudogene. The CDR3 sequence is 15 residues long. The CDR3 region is CASSKDGRTNTEAFF. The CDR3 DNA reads TGTGCCAGCAGCAAAGATGGCAGGACAAACACTGAAGCTTTCTTT.

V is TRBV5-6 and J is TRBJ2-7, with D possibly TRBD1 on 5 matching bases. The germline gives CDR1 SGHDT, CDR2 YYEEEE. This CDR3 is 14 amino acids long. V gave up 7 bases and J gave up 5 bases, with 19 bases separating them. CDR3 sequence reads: CASSPYGRAHEQYF. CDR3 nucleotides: TGTGCCAGCTCCCCATATGGCAGGGCCCACGAGCAGTACTTC.